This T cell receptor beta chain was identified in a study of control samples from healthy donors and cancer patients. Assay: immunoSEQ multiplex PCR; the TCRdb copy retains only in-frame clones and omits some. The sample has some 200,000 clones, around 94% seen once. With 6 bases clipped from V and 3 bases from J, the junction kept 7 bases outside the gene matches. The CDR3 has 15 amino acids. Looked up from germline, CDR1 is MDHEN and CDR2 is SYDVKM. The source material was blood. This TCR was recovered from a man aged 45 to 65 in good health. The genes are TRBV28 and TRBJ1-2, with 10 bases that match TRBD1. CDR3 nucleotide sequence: TGTGCCAGCAGCCGTTGGGGACAGGGGTACTATGGCTACACCTTC. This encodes CASSRWGQGYYGYTF.